The 29 T cell receptor beta chains listed next were all sequenced from one sample in a study of blood T cell repertoires in COVID-19. The repertoire was sequenced with immunoSEQ multiplex PCR; TCRdb's copy has only in-frame clones and lacks some. There are 100,000 to 150,000 clones in the sample; roughly 90% occur only once, and roughly 2.3% lies in the top ten. Material for sequencing was PBMCs or T cells enriched from blood (not recorded which). Receptor source: a woman aged 45-59 years who had recovered from COVID-19.

The chain carries TRBV6-2 or TRBV6-3 and TRBJ2-7, with 7 bases fitting TRBD2. The germline V gene has CDR1 MNHEY and CDR2 SVGEGT. V was pared by 6 bases and J by 0 bases, with 5 bases of the junction left unmatched. The CDR3 has 14 residues. The CDR3 loop reads CASSGLESSYEQYF. The CDR3 DNA reads TGTGCCAGCAGCGGACTAGAAAGCTCCTACGAGCAGTACTTC.

The rearrangement uses TRBV5-4 and TRBJ1-2, with D maybe TRBD1 (6 bases). Germline CDR1 is SGHNT and CDR2 is YYREEE (reference sequence). This CDR3 comprises 13 residues. The ends were cut back, 2 bases at V and 8 bases at J, with 13 bases in the middle. The CDR3 loop reads CASSFDRFEGYTF. The CDR3 DNA reads TGTGCCAGCAGCTTCGACAGGTTTGAGGGCTACACCTTC.

In its sample, this clone was seen a few times. This chain's CDR3 is CASSRSSYNEQFF. The DNA of the CDR3 is TGTGCCAGCAGCAGGAGCTCCTACAATGAGCAGTTCTTC. The chain joins TRBV5-5 to TRBJ2-1, with D unresolved. Between the trimmed V and J ends, which lost 4 bases and 0 bases, there was a span of 5 bases. This CDR3 is 13 amino acids long. The germline V gene encodes CDR1 SGHKS and CDR2 YYEKEE (reference sequence).

The chain employs TRBV6-1 and TRBJ1-2; no definite D call. CDR1 is MNHNS and CDR2 is SASEGT in the germline V gene. This CDR3 spans 16 amino acids. The V end was cut by 0 bases, the J end by 8 bases, with 19 bases between. CDR3 sequence (DNA): TGTGCCAGCAGTGAAGCGGGAAGGGAGGGTCGAAGGGGCTACACCTTC. This translates into CASSEAGREGRRGYTF.

This chain links TRBV2 with TRBJ2-2, with 10 bases identical to TRBD2. J gave up 5 bases and V 4 bases, and 7 bases lay outside the gene matches. The CDR3 has 16 residues. CDR1 is SNHLY, CDR2 FYNNEI, per germline. The DNA for the CDR3 is TGTGCCAGCAGTGTAGGAGCGGGGGGGCGAACCGGGGAGCTGTTTTTT. Translated, it gives CASSVGAGGRTGELFF.

This chain connects TRBV24-1 to TRBJ2-7; 7 bases are shared with TRBD1. V was clipped by 9 bases and J by 0 bases; unmatched bases: 4. This CDR3 region has 13 residues. Germline V gene lookup returns CDR1 KGHDR and CDR2 SFDVKD. CDR3 DNA: TGTGCCACCCTGGGACAGAACTCCTACGAGCAGTACTTC. It translates to CATLGQNSYEQYF.

The rearrangement links TRBV5-6 to TRBJ2-2, with 10 nucleotides matching TRBD2. Trimming at V came to 4 bases and at J to 0 bases, leaving 12 bases not matched to a gene. The CDR3 contains 19 residues. Germline V gives CDR1 SGHDT, CDR2 YYEEEE. CDR3 sequence (DNA): TGTGCCAGCAGCACCGGACTAGCGGTTAGACCAACGAACACCGGGGAGCTGTTTTTT. Its protein is CASSTGLAVRPTNTGELFF. The entire variable domain, with the rest obtained from reference TRBV5-6 and TRBJ2-2, is as follows: DAGVTQSPTHLIKTRGQQVTLRCSPKSGHDTVSWYQQALGQGPQFIFQYYEEEERQRGNFPDRFSGHQFPNYSSELNVNALLLGDSALYLCASSTGLAVRPTNTGELFFGEGSRLTVL.

A note on this clone: Other nucleotide sequences from this sample produce the same CDR3. The V gene is TRBV3-1 (or the pseudogene TRBV3-2), the J gene TRBJ1-6; D uncertain. CDR1 and CDR2 from the germline V gene are LGHDT and YNNKEL (reference sequence). V was clipped by 1 base and J by 0 bases, with 4 bases between them. There are 15 residues in the CDR3. This chain's CDR3 is CASSQGSSYNSPLHF. The CDR3 bases are TGTGCCAGCAGCCAAGGTAGCTCCTATAATTCACCCCTCCACTTT.

The V and J genes are TRBV7-2 and TRBJ1-2, with TRBD1 identical over 11 bases. The germline V gene has CDR1 SGHTA and CDR2 FQGNSA. CDR3 length equals 15 residues. The V gene end was trimmed by 4 bases and the J gene end by 7 bases; junction bases not matched to a gene: 8. The CDR3 protein is CASSSGQGAGRGYTF. The CDR3 bases are TGTGCCAGCAGCTCAGGACAGGGGGCGGGACGTGGCTACACCTTC.

V gene TRBV3-1 (or the pseudogene TRBV3-2) combines with J gene TRBJ1-6; D is ambiguous. Trimming shortened V by 1 base and J by 9 bases, and 7 bases separated the two germline ends. Germline CDR1 is LGHDT and CDR2 is YNNKEL (reference sequence). The CDR3 consists of 13 residues. CDR3 in DNA: TGTGCCAGCAGCCAAGCTTCAGGTTCACCCCTCCACTTT. Translated: CASSQASGSPLHF.

In this sample, this clone turned up a few times. V is TRBV6-5 and J is TRBJ2-7; perhaps TRBD2 as D (5 bases). Per the germline V gene, CDR1 is MNHEY and CDR2 is SVGAGI. V gave up 7 bases and J gave up 7 bases, with 14 bases separating them. This CDR3 has 12 amino acids. The CDR3 sequence: CASTQRPGEQYF. In DNA, the CDR3 is TGTGCCAGCACCCAGAGGCCGGGGGAGCAGTACTTC.

The chain joins TRBV7-9 to TRBJ2-3; 9 bases agree with TRBD2. V lost 1 base, J lost 6 bases, and 14 bases stayed unmatched. The CDR3 is 18 residues long. From germline, CDR1 is SEHNR and CDR2 FQNEAQ (reference sequence). The CDR3 reads CASSLGIGSGGSVDTQYF. CDR3 sequence (DNA): TGTGCCAGCAGCTTAGGAATCGGTAGCGGGGGTTCTGTTGATACGCAGTATTTT.

This chain connects TRBV27 to TRBJ2-7, with 8 bases identical to TRBD2. With V trimmed by 7 bases and J by 1 base, 12 bases remained unmatched. The CDR3 extends over 16 amino acids. Germline loops: CDR1 MNHEY, CDR2 SMNVEV (reference sequence). CDR3 in amino acids: CASTQRGTSGSYEQYF. The CDR3 nucleotides read TGTGCCAGCACCCAAAGGGGTACTAGCGGATCCTACGAGCAGTACTTC.

The genes are TRBV5-6 and TRBJ2-1, with 10 bases that match TRBD2. The CDR3 extends over 15 amino acids. The germline V gene encodes CDR1 SGHDT and CDR2 YYEEEE. The J segment lost 10 bases and the V segment lost 2 bases, leaving 9 bases of the junction unmatched. The DNA of the CDR3 is TGTGCCAGCAGCTTCTTCCAGCGGGGGGGCCGGGAGCAGTTCTTC. Its translation: CASSFFQRGGREQFF.

The chain is built from TRBV5-1 and TRBJ2-5; D is possibly TRBD1 (5 bases). The germline V gene encodes CDR1 SGHRS and CDR2 YFSETQ. Trimming took off 0 bases at V and 2 bases at J, with 8 bases between the two ends. The CDR3 extends over 14 amino acids. The CDR3 is CASSLEGVQETQYF. CDR3 nucleotide sequence: TGCGCCAGCAGCTTGGAAGGGGTGCAAGAGACCCAGTACTTC.

J is TRBJ2-7 and V is TRBV2; 7 nucleotides line up with TRBD2. Germline CDR1 reads SNHLY; CDR2 reads FYNNEI. This CDR3 has 15 amino acids. Germline trimming cut 6 bases from V and 6 bases from J; bases unmatched to any gene: 14. The CDR3: CASSDYMGGTGEQYF. The DNA for the CDR3 is TGTGCCAGCAGCGACTACATGGGGGGGACCGGCGAGCAGTACTTC. The variable domain in full, completed from reference TRBV2 and TRBJ2-7, reads EPEVTQTPSHQVTQMGQEVILRCVPISNHLYFYWYRQILGQKVEFLVSFYNNEISEKSEIFDDQFSVERPDGSNFTLKIRSTKLEDSAMYFCASSDYMGGTGEQYFGPGTRLTVT.

Here the CDR3 DNA reads TGCGCCAGCAGCTTGTTCTTAACTCGCGGGCAGGGGAGAAATGAGCAGTTCTTC. Amino acids: CASSLFLTRGQGRNEQFF. The chain combines TRBV5-1 with TRBJ2-1, with a tentative D call TRBD1 (6 bases). V lost 1 base to trimming and J lost 7 bases, with 24 bases between them. The CDR3 has 18 residues. Germline loops: CDR1 SGHRS, CDR2 YFSETQ.

The V gene is TRBV5-5, the J gene TRBJ1-3; D gene ambiguous. Looked up from germline, CDR1 is SGHKS and CDR2 is YYEKEE (reference sequence). Deletions cut 2 bases from V and 0 bases from J, with 6 bases between. The length of the CDR3 is 14 residues. The CDR3 reads CASSLVSSGNTIYF. For the CDR3, the DNA is TGTGCCAGCAGCTTAGTGAGCTCTGGAAACACCATATATTTT.

The rearrangement links TRBV9 to TRBJ1-4, with a possible D match to TRBD1 (5 bases). The CDR3 length is 16 residues. CDR1 is SGDLS, CDR2 YYNGEE, per germline. Trimming removed 3 bases at V and 7 bases at J, with 19 bases between. The CDR3 bases are TGTGCCAGCAGCGCCCGGACTGCCTACGGGGGTGAAAAACTGTTTTTT. This codes for CASSARTAYGGEKLFF.

CDR3 residues: CASSPRQGAQTQYF. In DNA form, the CDR3 reads TGTGCCAGCAGCCCTAGACAGGGGGCGCAGACCCAGTACTTC. This rearrangement joins TRBV3-1 (or the pseudogene TRBV3-2) to TRBJ2-5, with 10 bases aligning to TRBD1. V was clipped by 4 bases and J by 6 bases; unmatched bases: 5. This CDR3 spans 14 amino acids. In germline, CDR1 is LGHDT, CDR2 YNNKEL (reference sequence).

The CDR3 DNA reads TGCGCCAGCAGCTTGGAAGGAATCTTAATGAGTGACGGGGGCACTGAAGCTTTCTTT. Protein: CASSLEGILMSDGGTEAFF. J is TRBJ1-1 and V is TRBV5-1; D is possibly TRBD1 (5 bases). CDR3 length: 19 residues. Germline V gene lookup returns CDR1 SGHRS and CDR2 YFSETQ. The V and J ends lost 0 bases and 4 bases respectively, with 25 bases between them.

This chain uses TRBV30 with TRBJ2-1; a weak D match, TRBD1 (6 bases). The germline V and J ends were trimmed by 2 bases and 15 bases, with 20 bases remaining between them. The CDR3 sequence is 13 residues long. Germline values: CDR1 GTSNPN, CDR2 SVGIG (reference sequence). In DNA form, the CDR3 reads TGTGCCTGGAGTTTGGTGAACAGGGCGGTGGGGTTCTTC. Amino acids: CAWSLVNRAVGFF.

There are a few counts of this clone. The genes are TRBV5-1 and TRBJ2-2, with D maybe TRBD1 (6 bases). The CDR3 length is 16 residues. Per the germline V gene, CDR1 is SGHRS and CDR2 is YFSETQ. Trimming took 0 bases from V and 4 from J, leaving 13 bases between them. CDR3 amino acids: CASSLDGQGSTGELFF. In DNA form, the CDR3 reads TGCGCCAGCAGCTTGGATGGGCAGGGGAGCACCGGGGAGCTGTTTTTT.

The chain uses TRBV19 and TRBJ1-3, with D unresolved. Per germline, CDR1 LNHDA and CDR2 SQIVND (reference sequence). The V end lost 2 bases, the J end lost 0 bases, and 5 bases lay between the germline ends. This CDR3 region has 14 residues. The CDR3 DNA reads as TGTGCCAGTAGTATATTCGGCTCTGGAAACACCATATATTTT. Protein sequence: CASSIFGSGNTIYF.

CDR3 in amino acids: CASRHPGQGYHEQYF. CDR3 coding DNA: TGTGCCAGCAGGCATCCGGGACAGGGGTACCACGAGCAGTACTTC. The rearrangement uses TRBV7-2 and TRBJ2-7; TRBD1 agrees at 10 bases. Trimming took 6 bases from V and 5 from J; bases not matched to a gene: 10. Germline V gene data show CDR1 as SGHTA and CDR2 as FQGNSA. CDR3 length: 15 amino acids. Together with reference TRBV7-2 and TRBJ2-7, the CDR3 gives the full variable domain: GAGVSQSPSNKVTEKGKDVELRCDPISGHTALYWYRQSLGQGLEFLIYFQGNSAPDKSGLPSDRFSAERTGGSVSTLTIQRTQQEDSAVYLCASRHPGQGYHEQYFGPGTRLTVT.

This clone was observed a single time. The V gene is TRBV6-5, the J gene TRBJ1-1; D unresolved. CDR3 length: 13 amino acids. Deletions cut 10 bases from V and 0 bases from J, with 12 bases between. Per the germline V gene, CDR1 is MNHEY and CDR2 is SVGAGI. This chain's CDR3 is CANRDTLNTEAFF. The DNA of the CDR3 is TGTGCCAACCGAGACACATTGAACACTGAAGCTTTCTTT.

This rearrangement joins TRBV5-8 to TRBJ2-2, with a weak D call TRBD2 (6 bases). Germline CDR1 reads SGHTS; CDR2 reads YDEGEE. The V gene lost 6 bases and the J gene lost 1 base, with 10 bases spanning the gap. CDR3 length: 14 residues. CDR3 bases: TGTGCCAGCACCGTGACTAGGAACACCGGGGAGCTGTTTTTT. Its translation: CASTVTRNTGELFF.

CDR3 in amino acids: CASSIGTVTYEQYF. The CDR3 nucleotides read TGTGCCAGTAGTATTGGGACAGTTACCTACGAGCAGTACTTC. The chain employs TRBV19 and TRBJ2-7; 7 bases match TRBD1. Per the germline V gene, CDR1 is LNHDA and CDR2 is SQIVND (reference sequence). This CDR3 comprises 14 residues. With V trimmed by 3 bases and J by 2 bases, 4 bases remained unmatched.

V usage is TRBV19 and J usage is TRBJ2-5, with D tentatively TRBD2 (7 bases). CDR1 LNHDA and CDR2 SQIVND come from the germline V gene (reference sequence). The CDR3 has 14 amino acids. The ends were cut back, 5 bases at V and 3 bases at J, with 13 bases in the middle. CDR3 DNA: TGTGCCAGTAGTCCGAGGGGGGGCAAAGAGACCCAGTACTTC. It encodes CASSPRGGKETQYF.